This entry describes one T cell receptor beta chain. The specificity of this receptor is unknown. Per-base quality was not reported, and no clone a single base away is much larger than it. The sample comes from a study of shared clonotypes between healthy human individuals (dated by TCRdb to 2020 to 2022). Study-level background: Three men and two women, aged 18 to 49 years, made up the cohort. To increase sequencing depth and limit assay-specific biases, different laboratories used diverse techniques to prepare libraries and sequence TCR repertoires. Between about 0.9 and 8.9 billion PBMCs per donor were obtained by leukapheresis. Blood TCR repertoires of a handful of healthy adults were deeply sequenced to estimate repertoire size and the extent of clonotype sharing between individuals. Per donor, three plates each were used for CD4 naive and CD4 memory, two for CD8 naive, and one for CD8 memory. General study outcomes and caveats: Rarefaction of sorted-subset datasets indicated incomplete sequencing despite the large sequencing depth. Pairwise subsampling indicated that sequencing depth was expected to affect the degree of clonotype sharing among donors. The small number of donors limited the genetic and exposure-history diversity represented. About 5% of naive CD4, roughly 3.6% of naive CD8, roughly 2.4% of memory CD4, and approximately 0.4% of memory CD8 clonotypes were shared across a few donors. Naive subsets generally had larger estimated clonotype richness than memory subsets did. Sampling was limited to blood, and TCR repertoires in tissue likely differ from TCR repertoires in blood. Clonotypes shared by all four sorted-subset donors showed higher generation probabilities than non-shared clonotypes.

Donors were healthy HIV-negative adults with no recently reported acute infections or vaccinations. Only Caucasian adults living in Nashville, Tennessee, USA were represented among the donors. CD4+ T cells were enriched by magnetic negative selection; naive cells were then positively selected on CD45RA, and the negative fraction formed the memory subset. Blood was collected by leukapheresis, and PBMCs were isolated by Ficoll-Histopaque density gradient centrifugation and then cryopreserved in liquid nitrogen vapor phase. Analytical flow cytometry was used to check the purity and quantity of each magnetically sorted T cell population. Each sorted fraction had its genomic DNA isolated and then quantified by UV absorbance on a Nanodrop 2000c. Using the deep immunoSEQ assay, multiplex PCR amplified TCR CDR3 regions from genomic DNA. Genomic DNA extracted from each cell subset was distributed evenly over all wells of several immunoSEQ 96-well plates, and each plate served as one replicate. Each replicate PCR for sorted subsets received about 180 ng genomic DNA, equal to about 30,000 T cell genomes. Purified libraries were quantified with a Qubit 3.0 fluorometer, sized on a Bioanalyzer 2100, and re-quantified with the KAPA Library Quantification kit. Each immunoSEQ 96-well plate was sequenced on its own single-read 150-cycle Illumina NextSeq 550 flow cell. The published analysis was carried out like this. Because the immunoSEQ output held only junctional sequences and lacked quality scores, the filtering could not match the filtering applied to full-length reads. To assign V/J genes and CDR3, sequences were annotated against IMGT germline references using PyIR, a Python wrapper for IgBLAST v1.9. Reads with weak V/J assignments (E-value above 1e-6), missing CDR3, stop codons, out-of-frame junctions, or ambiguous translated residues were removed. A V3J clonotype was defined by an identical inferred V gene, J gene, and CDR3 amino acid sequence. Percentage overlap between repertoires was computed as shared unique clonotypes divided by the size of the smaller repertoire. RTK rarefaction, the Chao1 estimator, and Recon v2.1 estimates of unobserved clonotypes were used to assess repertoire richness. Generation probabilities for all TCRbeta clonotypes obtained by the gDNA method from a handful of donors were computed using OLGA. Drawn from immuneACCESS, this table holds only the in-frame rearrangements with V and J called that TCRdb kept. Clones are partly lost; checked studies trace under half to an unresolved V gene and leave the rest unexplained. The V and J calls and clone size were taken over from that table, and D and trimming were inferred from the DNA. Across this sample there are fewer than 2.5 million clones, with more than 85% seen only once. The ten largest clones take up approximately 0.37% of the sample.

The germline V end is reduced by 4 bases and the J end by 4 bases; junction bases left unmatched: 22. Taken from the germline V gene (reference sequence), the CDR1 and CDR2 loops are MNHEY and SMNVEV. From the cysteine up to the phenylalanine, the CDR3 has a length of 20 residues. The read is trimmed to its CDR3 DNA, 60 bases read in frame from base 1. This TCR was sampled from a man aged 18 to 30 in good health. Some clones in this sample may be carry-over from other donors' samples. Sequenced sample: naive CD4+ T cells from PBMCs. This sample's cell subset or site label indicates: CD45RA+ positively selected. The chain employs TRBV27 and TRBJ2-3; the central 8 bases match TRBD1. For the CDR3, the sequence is CASSSLTHIQGGGSADTQYF. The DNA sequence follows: TGTGCCAGCAGTTCGCTAACCCATATACAGGGGGGCGGTAGCGCAGATACGCAGTATTTT.